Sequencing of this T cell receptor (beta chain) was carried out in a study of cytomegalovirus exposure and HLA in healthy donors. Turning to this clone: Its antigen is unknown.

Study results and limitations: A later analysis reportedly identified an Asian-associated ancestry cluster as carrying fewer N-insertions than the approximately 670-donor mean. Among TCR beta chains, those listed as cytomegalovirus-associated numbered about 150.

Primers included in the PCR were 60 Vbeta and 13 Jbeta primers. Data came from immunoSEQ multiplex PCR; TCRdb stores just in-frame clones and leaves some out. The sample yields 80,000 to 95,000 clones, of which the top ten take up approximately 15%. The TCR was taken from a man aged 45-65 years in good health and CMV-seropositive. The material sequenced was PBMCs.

The CDR3 nucleotides are TGTGCCAGCAGCTTGGAGGGACAGCTGAACACTGAAGCTTTCTTT. Translation: CASSLEGQLNTEAFF. The chain joins TRBV5-4 to TRBJ1-1, with 7 bases aligning to TRBD1. CDR1 is SGHNT and CDR2 is YYREEE in the germline V gene (reference sequence). With V trimmed by 0 bases and J by 0 bases, 2 bases remained unmatched. This CDR3 is 15 amino acids long.